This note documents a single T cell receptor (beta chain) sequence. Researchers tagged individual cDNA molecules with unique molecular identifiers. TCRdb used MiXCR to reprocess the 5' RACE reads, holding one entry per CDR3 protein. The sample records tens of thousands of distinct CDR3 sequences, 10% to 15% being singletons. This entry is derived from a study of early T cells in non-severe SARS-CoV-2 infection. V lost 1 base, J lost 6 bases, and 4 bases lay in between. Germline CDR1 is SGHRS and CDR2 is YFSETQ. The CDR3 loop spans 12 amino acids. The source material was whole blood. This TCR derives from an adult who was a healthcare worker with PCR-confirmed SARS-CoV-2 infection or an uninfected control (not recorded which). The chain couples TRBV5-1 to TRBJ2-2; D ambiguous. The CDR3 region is CASSLSAGELFF. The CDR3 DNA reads TGCGCCAGCAGCTTGTCGGCCGGGGAGCTGTTTTTT.